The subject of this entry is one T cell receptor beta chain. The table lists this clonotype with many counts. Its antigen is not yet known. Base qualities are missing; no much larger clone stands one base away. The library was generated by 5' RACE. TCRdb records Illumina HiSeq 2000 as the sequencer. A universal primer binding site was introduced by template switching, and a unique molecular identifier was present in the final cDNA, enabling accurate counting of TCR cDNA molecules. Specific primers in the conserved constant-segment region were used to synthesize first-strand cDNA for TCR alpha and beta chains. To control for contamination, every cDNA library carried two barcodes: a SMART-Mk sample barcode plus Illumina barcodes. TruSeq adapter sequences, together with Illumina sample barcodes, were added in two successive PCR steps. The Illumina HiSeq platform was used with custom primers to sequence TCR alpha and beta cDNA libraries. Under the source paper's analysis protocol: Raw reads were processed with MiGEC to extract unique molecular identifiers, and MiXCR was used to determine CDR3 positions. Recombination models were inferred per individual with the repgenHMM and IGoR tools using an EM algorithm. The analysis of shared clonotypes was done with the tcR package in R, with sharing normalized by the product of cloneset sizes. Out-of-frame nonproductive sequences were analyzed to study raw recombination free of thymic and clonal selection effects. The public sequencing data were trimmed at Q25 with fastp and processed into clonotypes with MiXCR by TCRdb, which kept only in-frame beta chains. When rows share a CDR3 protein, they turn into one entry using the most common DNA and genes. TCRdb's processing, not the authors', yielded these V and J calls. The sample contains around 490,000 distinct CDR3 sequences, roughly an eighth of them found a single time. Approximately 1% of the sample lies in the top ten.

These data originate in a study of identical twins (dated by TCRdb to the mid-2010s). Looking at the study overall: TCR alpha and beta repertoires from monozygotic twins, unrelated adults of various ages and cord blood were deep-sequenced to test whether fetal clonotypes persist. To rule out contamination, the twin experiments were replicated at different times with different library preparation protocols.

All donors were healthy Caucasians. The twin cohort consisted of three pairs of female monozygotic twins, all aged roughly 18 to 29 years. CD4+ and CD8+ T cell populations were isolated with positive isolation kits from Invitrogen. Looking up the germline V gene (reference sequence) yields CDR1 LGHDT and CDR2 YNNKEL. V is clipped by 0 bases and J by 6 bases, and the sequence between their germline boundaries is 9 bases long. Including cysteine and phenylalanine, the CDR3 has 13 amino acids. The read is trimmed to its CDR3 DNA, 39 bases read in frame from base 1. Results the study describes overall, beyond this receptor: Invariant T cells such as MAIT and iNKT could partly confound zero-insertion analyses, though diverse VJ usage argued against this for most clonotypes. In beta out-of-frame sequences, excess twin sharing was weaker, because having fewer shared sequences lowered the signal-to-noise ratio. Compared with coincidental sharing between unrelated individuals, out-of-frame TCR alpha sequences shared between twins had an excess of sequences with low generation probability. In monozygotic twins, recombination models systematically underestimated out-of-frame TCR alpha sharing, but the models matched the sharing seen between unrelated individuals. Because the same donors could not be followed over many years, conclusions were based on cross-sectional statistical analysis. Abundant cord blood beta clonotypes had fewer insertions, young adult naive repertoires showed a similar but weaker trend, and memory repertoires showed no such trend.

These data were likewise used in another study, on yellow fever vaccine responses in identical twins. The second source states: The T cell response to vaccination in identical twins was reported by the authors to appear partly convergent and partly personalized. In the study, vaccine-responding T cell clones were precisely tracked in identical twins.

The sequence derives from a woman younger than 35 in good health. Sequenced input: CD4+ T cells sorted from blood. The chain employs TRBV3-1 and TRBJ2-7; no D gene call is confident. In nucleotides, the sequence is TGTGCCAGCAGCCAAGACCGTCGAGGCGAGCAGTACTTC. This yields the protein CASSQDRRGEQYF.